This note documents a single T cell receptor (beta chain) sequence. Its antigen is undetermined. The data were taken from a study of shared clonotypes between healthy human individuals. Points from the study as a whole: Clonotype sharing among donors was expected to depend on sequencing depth.

CDR1 SGHNT and CDR2 YYREEE come from the germline V gene (reference sequence). The CDR3 spans 15 residues. V lost 2 bases, J lost 5 bases, and 6 bases stayed unmatched. Profiling relied on immunoSEQ multiplex PCR, and the TCRdb table lists in-frame clones only, not all of them. Of under 1,900,000 clones in the sample, approximately 98.5% were seen once. The V and J genes are TRBV5-4 and TRBJ2-5; TRBD1 agrees at 10 bases. The TCR sequence derives from a man in his thirties or forties in good health. Sequencing input: naive CD4+ T cells sorted from blood. Subset noted: CD45RA+ positively selected. The CDR3 sequence is CASSFSTGGGETQYF. CDR3 in DNA: TGTGCCAGCAGCTTTTCGACAGGGGGCGGCGAGACCCAGTACTTC.